This entry features one T cell receptor (beta chain) sequence. This clone turned up a few times. Its antigen is still unknown. Base qualities are not at hand, and no much larger clone is one base apart. All of the isolated RNA was reverse transcribed with the High Capacity cDNA Reverse Transcription Kit, so expressed TCRB transcripts were sequenced. Naive, central memory and regulatory T cell samples underwent deep immunoSEQ sequencing, averaging roughly 3.5 million total reads per sample. After sorted cells were lysed in RLT buffer, RNA was extracted with DNase-treated RNeasy Micro or Mini kits, with the choice depending on cell number. To prevent cross-contamination, every cell subset was processed on its own, while patient and healthy donor samples were processed together. Using the immunoSEQ multiplex PCR, TCRB sequences were amplified from cDNA into 87-bp fragments spanning the CDR3 region. Sequencing of the amplicons was done on the Illumina HiSeq platform. On the authors' methods: PCR bias was corrected computationally using synthetic template baselines, and reads within Hamming distance 2 were collapsed, with unmergeable singletons discarded. Reads were aligned against IMGT to assign V, D and J genes, CDR3 length and insertions or deletions at six rearrangement sites. Within each subset, clonotype counts were normalized to sorted cell number, and only after that were true diversity and Gini coefficients computed with the tcR R package. Repertoire sharing was quantified using the overlap coefficient calculated on TCRB nucleotide sequences. This immuneACCESS table, as held by TCRdb, lists in-frame sequences with V and J called but not all clones. Of the missing ones, under half trace to an unresolved V gene in checked studies; the others have no known cause. The D gene and trimming were derived from the DNA, and the V and J assignments and clone size from that table. The table for this sample lists approximately 170,000 clones; around 7.8% of them were counted only once. The leading ten clones occupy around 0.94% of the sample.

A single peripheral blood draw of around 120 mL on average was collected from each donor into heparinised tubes. A BD FACSAria II and a panel including CD45RO, CCR7, CD25, CD127, CD95 and CD27 were used to sort naive, central memory, regulatory and stem cell-like memory CD4+ T cells. Every sorted population had a purity above 95%. PBMCs were isolated right away by Lymphoprep density gradient centrifugation and were stained directly, without culture. To minimize batch effects, samples were stained and sorted in pairs, one healthy donor with one patient per experiment. This entry comes from a study of beta chain features in type 1 diabetes (dated by TCRdb to between 2018 and 2020). For the wider study: Mean age, gender distribution, total cell number and subset yield were not different between patients and healthy donors. The study compared TCRB repertoires of sorted circulating CD4+ T cell subsets between recently diagnosed type 1 diabetes patients and matched healthy donors. A total of around 110,000,000 sorted cells were examined across all samples, and a strong correlation was observed between cell number per subset and RNA yield. Regulatory and stem cell-like memory subsets were isolated from only 8 patients and about eight healthy donors, whereas naive and central memory subsets came from all 30 or so donors.

V drops 5 bases and J drops 8 bases, leaving 15 bases in between. Per the germline V gene, MDHEN is the CDR1 and SYDVKM is the CDR2. The CDR3 spans 13 residues, from the cysteine through the phenylalanine. Only the CDR3 part of the read is kept: 39 bases, read in frame from the first base. Overall results and qualifications from the work: Shorter templates might be favored by PCR, yet because patient and control samples were amplified and corrected together, any such skew would affect both groups equally. At VDJ recombination sites, type 1 diabetes patients had fewer insertions and more deleted nucleotides, which implies abnormalities in thymic rearrangement. Only small numbers of individuals were included in the HLA sub-analyses, which left unresolved whether HLA type had any influence on TCRB rearrangement. Type 1 diabetes patients showed a moderate but significant shortening of TCRB CDR3 length in all four CD4+ subsets. Naive, central memory and regulatory TCRB repertoires appeared to be more alike among patients than among healthy donors. Because cDNA was sequenced instead of genomic DNA, highly expressing activated cells could be over-represented, though the groups showed no difference in activation or CD3 levels.

The origin of this receptor is a woman in her forties with type 1 diabetes. This chain joins TRBV28 to TRBJ1-2; the D gene lacks a confident call. Sequencing was done on a sample of central memory CD4+ T cells from blood. The CDR3 protein sequence reads: CASSQSMGRGYTF. Read as DNA, the sequence is TGTGCCAGCAGTCAATCCATGGGGAGAGGCTACACCTTC.